This is a list of T cell receptor beta chains from one sample in a study of CD8 T cells in ankylosing spondylitis. TCRdb re-derived calls from the 5' RACE reads in MiXCR, one entry per CDR3 protein. The data contain 300,000 to 350,000 distinct CDR3 sequences, around 21% of them singletons. What was sequenced was blood, either unsorted or a sorted T cell fraction (not recorded which). These receptor sequences come from a female donor with ankylosing spondylitis or in good health (not recorded which). Each CDR3 is given with its conserved first and last residue. Fields, in order: V gene, J gene, clone size, D gene, CDR3 DNA, CDR3 protein. The D gene is left open where the match is weak. Size is stated for part of the rows, as once, few or many counts, or as a class when the clone is expanded.

V: TRBV7-3
J: TRBJ2-2
size: .
D: .
DNA: TGTGCCAGCAGCTTAACGGGAAGTGTAGACACCGGGGAGCTGTTTTTT
CDR3: CASSLTGSVDTGELFF

V: TRBV6-2/TRBV6-3
J: TRBJ1-1
size: few
D: .
DNA: TGTGCCAGCAGTTACAGACCAGAACTCACTGAAGCTTTCTTT
CDR3: CASSYRPELTEAFF

V: TRBV5-4
J: TRBJ2-3
size: .
D: .
DNA: TGTGCCAGCAGCTTGGTATTAGGGGAGGAGAATATAGATACGCAGTATTTT
CDR3: CASSLVLGEENIDTQYF

V: TRBV28
J: TRBJ2-5
size: .
D: .
DNA: TGTGCCAGCAGTTTATTGGGCAGTAGACAAGAGACCCAGTACTTC
CDR3: CASSLLGSRQETQYF

V: TRBV10-3
J: TRBJ1-6
size: .
D: .
DNA: TGTGCCATCAGGGGGTACATATGGGATTCACCCCTCCACTTT
CDR3: CAIRGYIWDSPLHF

V: TRBV6-1
J: TRBJ2-7
size: .
D: TRBD2
DNA: TGTGCCGGTAGTAGCGGGACACTCTACGAGCAGTACTTC
CDR3: CAGSSGTLYEQYF

V: TRBV11-2
J: TRBJ2-5
size: .
D: .
DNA: TGTGCCAGCAGCTTAGGGGTCCTCCGGGACCAGTACTTC
CDR3: CASSLGVLRDQYF

V: TRBV18
J: TRBJ1-1
size: .
D: .
DNA: TGTGCCAGCGCTGAACAACAGGATTTGAACACTGAAGCTTTCTTT
CDR3: CASAEQQDLNTEAFF

V: TRBV6-5
J: TRBJ1-5
size: few
D: .
DNA: TGTGCCAGCAGCCCCTCGAGAGGGCTCAATCAGCCCCAGCATTTT
CDR3: CASSPSRGLNQPQHF

V: TRBV4-3
J: TRBJ2-5
size: .
D: .
DNA: TGCGCCAGCAGCCAATCGGGGAGAGGGGAGACCCAGTACTTC
CDR3: CASSQSGRGETQYF

V: TRBV4-3
J: TRBJ2-3
size: .
D: .
DNA: TGCGCCAGCAGCCATGATAGGACAGATACGCAGTATTTT
CDR3: CASSHDRTDTQYF

V: TRBV30
J: TRBJ2-3
size: few
D: .
DNA: TGTGCCTGGAACACAGTACCACGCACAGATACGCAGTATTTT
CDR3: CAWNTVPRTDTQYF

V: TRBV20-1
J: TRBJ2-7
size: many
D: TRBD2
DNA: TGCAGTGCTAGAGAGGCGGGACTAGCTACCCACGAGCAGTACTTC
CDR3: CSAREAGLATHEQYF

V: TRBV6-2/TRBV6-3
J: TRBJ1-5
size: many
D: .
DNA: TGTGCCAGCAGTTTTGGGACCGGGTTCTATAGCAATCAGCCCCAGCATTTT
CDR3: CASSFGTGFYSNQPQHF

V: TRBV20-1
J: TRBJ2-5
size: .
D: .
DNA: TGCAGTGCTTACGGAACAGCCGAAAATTTAAGAGGGCAAGAGACCCAGTACTTC
CDR3: CSAYGTAENLRGQETQYF

V: TRBV7-9
J: TRBJ2-3
size: .
D: .
DNA: TGTGCCAGCAGTCCAATTTCAGATACGCAGTATTTT
CDR3: CASSPISDTQYF

V: TRBV9
J: TRBJ2-1
size: few
D: .
DNA: TGTGCCAGCAGCGTAGCGGGCAGTGATGAGCAGTTCTTC
CDR3: CASSVAGSDEQFF

V: TRBV13
J: TRBJ1-2
size: few
D: .
DNA: TGTGCCAGCACCTCGTATGGTAGACATCACTATGGCTACACCTTC
CDR3: CASTSYGRHHYGYTF

V: TRBV12-3/TRBV12-4
J: TRBJ2-3
size: few
D: .
DNA: TGTGCCAGCAGTTTGGGTAGGCGGAAACCAGATACGCAGTATTTT
CDR3: CASSLGRRKPDTQYF

V: TRBV6-5
J: TRBJ2-4
size: many
D: TRBD1
DNA: TGTGCCAGCAGTTCCCCCAGGGGGCCGGTGGACATTCAGTACTTC
CDR3: CASSSPRGPVDIQYF

V: TRBV7-2
J: TRBJ2-2
size: .
D: .
DNA: TGTGCCAGCAGCTTCGGGACGCTGAACACCGGGGAGCTGTTTTTT
CDR3: CASSFGTLNTGELFF

V: TRBV5-1
J: TRBJ2-1
size: .
D: .
DNA: TGCGCCAGCAGCTTGATCGGCTCTCGCGCAACCAATGAGCAGTTCTTC
CDR3: CASSLIGSRATNEQFF

V: TRBV18
J: TRBJ1-1
size: .
D: .
DNA: TGTGCCAGCTCATTCAATCATCCAGGGATGAACACTGAAGCTTTCTTT
CDR3: CASSFNHPGMNTEAFF

V: TRBV7-2
J: TRBJ1-1
size: few
D: .
DNA: TGTGCCAGCAGCCCCTATGGCACTGAAGCTTTCTTT
CDR3: CASSPYGTEAFF

V: TRBV7-2
J: TRBJ2-7
size: .
D: .
DNA: TGTGCCAGCAGCTTATCCTCCGGGACGGTATACGAGCAGTACTTC
CDR3: CASSLSSGTVYEQYF

V: TRBV20-1
J: TRBJ2-2
size: once
D: .
DNA: TGCAGTGCTCAACTAGCTGGGTGGGTGGGGGAGCTGTTTTTT
CDR3: CSAQLAGWVGELFF

V: TRBV2
J: TRBJ2-1
size: .
D: TRBD2
DNA: TGTGCCAGCAGTAAGGAACTAGCGGGATCCTACAATGAGCAGTTCTTC
CDR3: CASSKELAGSYNEQFF

V: TRBV13
J: TRBJ2-1
size: .
D: .
DNA: TGTGCCAGCAGCGCGAAGACTGATGAGCAGTTCTTC
CDR3: CASSAKTDEQFF

V: TRBV30
J: TRBJ1-1
size: few
D: .
DNA: TGTGCCTGGAGTGTAGGGCGGGAAGCTTTCTTT
CDR3: CAWSVGREAFF

V: TRBV5-1
J: TRBJ2-1
size: few
D: .
DNA: TGCGCCAGCAGCTTGGGGGGGGATCCCCTTGCTGAGCAGTTCTTC
CDR3: CASSLGGDPLAEQFF

V: TRBV12-3/TRBV12-4
J: TRBJ2-4
size: many
D: TRBD2
DNA: TGTGCCAGCAGTTTGGAGCGGGATGTGAACATTCAGTACTTC
CDR3: CASSLERDVNIQYF

V: TRBV7-2
J: TRBJ2-7
size: few
D: TRBD2
DNA: TGTGCCAGTGGGCTAGCGGTAACCGAGCAGTACTTC
CDR3: CASGLAVTEQYF

V: TRBV5-5
J: TRBJ1-5
size: .
D: .
DNA: TGTGCCAGCAGCTTCGGTGGTTCCTATCAGCCCCAGCATTTT
CDR3: CASSFGGSYQPQHF

V: TRBV7-2
J: TRBJ1-5
size: few
D: .
DNA: TGTGCCAGCAGCATCGGGGGGATAAATCAGCCCCAGCATTTT
CDR3: CASSIGGINQPQHF

V: TRBV20-1
J: TRBJ2-5
size: many
D: TRBD1
DNA: TGCAGTGCCTTGAGACAGGGTTTAGAGACCCAGTACTTC
CDR3: CSALRQGLETQYF

V: TRBV12-3/TRBV12-4
J: TRBJ2-2
size: .
D: TRBD2
DNA: TGTGCCAGCACCCCGGGGGGGAGGGGGTCCGGGGAGCTGTTTTTT
CDR3: CASTPGGRGSGELFF

V: TRBV19
J: TRBJ2-5
size: few
D: .
DNA: TGTGCCAGTTGCCCTTCGTCCCCGAGAGGGGTGGAAGAGACCCAGTACTTC
CDR3: CASCPSSPRGVEETQYF

V: TRBV15
J: TRBJ1-2
size: few
D: .
DNA: TGTGCCACGGTAGAGGGAGGTACAAACTATGGCTACACCTTC
CDR3: CATVEGGTNYGYTF

V: TRBV9
J: TRBJ2-1
size: .
D: TRBD2
DNA: TGTGCCAGCAGCGAAGGACTAGCGGAGGGGGGTGAGCAGTTCTTC
CDR3: CASSEGLAEGGEQFF

V: TRBV9
J: TRBJ2-1
size: .
D: TRBD2
DNA: TGTGCCAGCACGGCTAGCGGGAGCAGCTCCTACAATGAGCAGTTCTTC
CDR3: CASTASGSSSYNEQFF

V: TRBV29-1
J: TRBJ2-7
size: few
D: TRBD2
DNA: TGCAGCGTTGTCCGCCCCCCAAGCGGGAGGTATAACTACGAGCAGTACTTC
CDR3: CSVVRPPSGRYNYEQYF

V: TRBV12-3/TRBV12-4
J: TRBJ2-7
size: .
D: .
DNA: TGTGCCAGCAGCCATCTCCTGGCGGAGATCTACGAGCAGTACTTC
CDR3: CASSHLLAEIYEQYF

V: TRBV18
J: TRBJ2-1
size: .
D: .
DNA: TGTGCCAGCTCACCACAGCGAAAAGGCAATGAGCAGTTCTTC
CDR3: CASSPQRKGNEQFF

V: TRBV20-1
J: TRBJ2-1
size: few
D: TRBD2
DNA: TGCAGTGCTAGAGGGGGGGTAGCGGGAGGGCCGATAAACAATGAGCAGTTCTTC
CDR3: CSARGGVAGGPINNEQFF

V: TRBV20-1
J: TRBJ2-2
size: .
D: TRBD2
DNA: TGCAGTGCGGGCGGGACTACAAACACCGGGGAGCTGTTTTTT
CDR3: CSAGGTTNTGELFF

V: TRBV7-2
J: TRBJ2-5
size: few
D: .
DNA: TGTGCCAGCAGCTTAACGGGGCGGAGGGCCCAAGAGACCCAGTACTTC
CDR3: CASSLTGRRAQETQYF

V: TRBV7-9
J: TRBJ2-7
size: few
D: .
DNA: TGTGCCAGCAGCTCCCTAGGGACTGACTACGAGCAGTACTTC
CDR3: CASSSLGTDYEQYF

V: TRBV28
J: TRBJ2-3
size: .
D: .
DNA: TGTGCCAGCAGTTTATGGTTACCGGGCACAGGTCCAGATACGCAGTATTTT
CDR3: CASSLWLPGTGPDTQYF

V: TRBV5-1
J: TRBJ2-2
size: .
D: TRBD1
DNA: TGCGCCAGCAGCTTAAGGACAGGGGAGACCGGGGAGCTGTTTTTT
CDR3: CASSLRTGETGELFF

V: TRBV7-9
J: TRBJ2-7
size: .
D: .
DNA: TGTGCCAGCAGCTTAGGGGGCGAGGTATACGAGCAGTACTTC
CDR3: CASSLGGEVYEQYF